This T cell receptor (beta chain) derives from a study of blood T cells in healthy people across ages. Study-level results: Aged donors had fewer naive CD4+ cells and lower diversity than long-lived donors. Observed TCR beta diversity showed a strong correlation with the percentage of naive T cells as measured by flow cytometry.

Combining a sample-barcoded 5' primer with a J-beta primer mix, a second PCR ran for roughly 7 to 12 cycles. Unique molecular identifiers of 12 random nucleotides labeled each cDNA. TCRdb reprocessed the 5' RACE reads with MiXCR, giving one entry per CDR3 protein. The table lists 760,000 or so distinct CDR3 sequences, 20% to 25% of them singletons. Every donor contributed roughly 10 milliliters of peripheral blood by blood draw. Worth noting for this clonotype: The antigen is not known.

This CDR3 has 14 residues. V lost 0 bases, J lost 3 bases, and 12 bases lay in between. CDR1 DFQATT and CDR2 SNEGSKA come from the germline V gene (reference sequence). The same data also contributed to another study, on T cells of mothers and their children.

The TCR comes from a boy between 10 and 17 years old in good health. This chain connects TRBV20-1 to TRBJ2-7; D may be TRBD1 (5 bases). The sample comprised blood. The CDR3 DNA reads TGCAGTGCTAGAGATCCCCAGGGTCTCTACGAGCAGTACTTC. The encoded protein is CSARDPQGLYEQYF.